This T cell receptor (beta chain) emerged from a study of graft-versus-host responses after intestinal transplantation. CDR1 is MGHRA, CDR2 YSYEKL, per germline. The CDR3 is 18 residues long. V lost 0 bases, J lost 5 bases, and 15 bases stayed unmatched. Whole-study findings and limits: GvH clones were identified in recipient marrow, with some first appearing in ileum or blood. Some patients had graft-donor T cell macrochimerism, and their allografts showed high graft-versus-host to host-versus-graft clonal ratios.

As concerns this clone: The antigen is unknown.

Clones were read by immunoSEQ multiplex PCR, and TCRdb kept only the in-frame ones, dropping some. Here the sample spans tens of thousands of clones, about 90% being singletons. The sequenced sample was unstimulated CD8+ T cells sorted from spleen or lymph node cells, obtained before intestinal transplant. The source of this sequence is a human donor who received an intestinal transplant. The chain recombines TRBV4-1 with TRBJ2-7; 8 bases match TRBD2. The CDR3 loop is CASSQETLPGGPGNEQYF. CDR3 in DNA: TGCGCCAGCAGCCAAGAGACCCTACCGGGAGGGCCGGGCAACGAGCAGTACTTC.